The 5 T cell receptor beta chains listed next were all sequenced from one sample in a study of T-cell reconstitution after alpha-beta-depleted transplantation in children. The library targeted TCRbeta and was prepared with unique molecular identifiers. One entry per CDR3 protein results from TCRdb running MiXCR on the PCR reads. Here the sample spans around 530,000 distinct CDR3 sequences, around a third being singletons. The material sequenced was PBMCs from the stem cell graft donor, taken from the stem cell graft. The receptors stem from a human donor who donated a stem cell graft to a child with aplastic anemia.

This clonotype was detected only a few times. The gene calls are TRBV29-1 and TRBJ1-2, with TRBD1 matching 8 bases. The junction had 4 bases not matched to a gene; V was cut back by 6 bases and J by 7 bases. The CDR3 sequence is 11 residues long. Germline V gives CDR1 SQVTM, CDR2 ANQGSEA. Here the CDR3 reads CSVDRERGYTF. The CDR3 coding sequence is TGCAGCGTGGACAGGGAACGTGGCTACACCTTC. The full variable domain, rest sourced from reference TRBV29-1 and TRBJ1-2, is SAVISQKPSRDICQRGTSLTIQCQVDSQVTMMFWYRQQPGQSLTLIATANQGSEATYESGFVIDKFPISRPNLTFSTLTVSNMSPEDSSIYLCSVDRERGYTFGSGTRLTVV.

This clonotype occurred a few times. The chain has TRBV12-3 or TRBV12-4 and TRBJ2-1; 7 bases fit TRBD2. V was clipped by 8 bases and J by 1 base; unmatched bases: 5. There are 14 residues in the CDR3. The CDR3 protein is CASHGGRSYNEQFF. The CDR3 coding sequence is TGTGCCAGCCACGGGGGGAGGTCCTACAATGAGCAGTTCTTC.

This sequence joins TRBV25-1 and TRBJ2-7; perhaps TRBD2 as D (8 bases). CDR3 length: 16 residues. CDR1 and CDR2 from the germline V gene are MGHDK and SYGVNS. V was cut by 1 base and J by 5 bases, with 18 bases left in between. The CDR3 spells CASSELGGGGRNEQYF. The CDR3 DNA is TGTGCCAGCAGTGAATTAGGAGGGGGCGGGAGGAACGAGCAGTACTTC.

In DNA form, the CDR3 reads TGTGCCAGCAGTTTGACTAGCGGGAGGACGGGATCCTACGAGCAGTACTTC. It is translated as CASSLTSGRTGSYEQYF. The V call is TRBV11-1, the J call TRBJ2-7; 13 bases fit TRBD2. From germline, CDR1 is SGHAT and CDR2 FQDESV (reference sequence). The V and J ends lost 6 bases and 1 base, in that order; junction bases with no gene match: 9. The CDR3 has 17 residues.

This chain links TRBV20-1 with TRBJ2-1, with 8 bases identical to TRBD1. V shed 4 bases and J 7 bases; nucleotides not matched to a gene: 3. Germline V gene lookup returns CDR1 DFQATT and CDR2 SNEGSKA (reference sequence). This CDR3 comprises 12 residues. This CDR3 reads CSATQGGNEQFF. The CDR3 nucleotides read TGCAGTGCTACACAGGGGGGAAATGAGCAGTTCTTC.